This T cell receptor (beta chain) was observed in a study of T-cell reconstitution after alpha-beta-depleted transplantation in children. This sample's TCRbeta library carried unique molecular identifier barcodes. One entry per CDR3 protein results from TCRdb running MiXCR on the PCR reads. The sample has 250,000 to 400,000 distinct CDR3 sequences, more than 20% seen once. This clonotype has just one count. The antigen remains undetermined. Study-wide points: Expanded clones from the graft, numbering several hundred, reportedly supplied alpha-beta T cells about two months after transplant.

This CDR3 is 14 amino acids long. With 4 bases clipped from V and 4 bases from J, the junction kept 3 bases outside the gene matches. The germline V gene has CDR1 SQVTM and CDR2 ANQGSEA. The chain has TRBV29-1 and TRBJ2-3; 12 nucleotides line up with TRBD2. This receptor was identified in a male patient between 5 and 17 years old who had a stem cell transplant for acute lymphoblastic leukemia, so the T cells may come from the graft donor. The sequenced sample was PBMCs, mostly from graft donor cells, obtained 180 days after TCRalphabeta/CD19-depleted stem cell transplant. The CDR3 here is CSVGTSGTADTQYF. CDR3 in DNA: TGCAGCGTTGGGACTAGCGGGACCGCAGATACGCAGTATTTT.